The rows below give T cell receptor beta chains drawn from one sample of a study of cytomegalovirus exposure and HLA in healthy donors. TCRdb's copy holds only in-frame clones and misses some; the assay was immunoSEQ multiplex PCR. The sample holds 90,000 to 130,000 clones, about 60% seen once. Sequences were obtained from PBMCs. All receptors derive from a woman in her 30s in good health and CMV-seronegative. The conserved cysteine and the conserved F or W are not part of the CDR3 here. A D gene is named only where the DNA matches it firmly.

V	D	CDR3
TRBV7-8	-	ASSLGIWGVTVVGQPQH
TRBV4-1	TRBD2	ASSQAGAGPETQY
TRBV19	-	ASSITGLGDKGEQF
TRBV4-1	-	ASSQETGRAYNEQF
TRBV5-1	TRBD2	ASSLGTSGRTDTQY
TRBV6-1	TRBD1	ASRDRGNEQF
TRBV14	-	ASSHFGREGEKLF
TRBV5-5	TRBD2	ASSLLSGRDYEQF
TRBV18	TRBD1	ASSGQGVTDTQY
TRBV5-8	-	ASSLVAGSEKLF
TRBV7-2	-	ASSYQRNTGELF
TRBV5-4	-	ASSLVNTDTQY
TRBV7-2	-	ASSLVFRDTEAF
TRBV6-5	TRBD1	ASSSRDRVSYEQY
TRBV5-5	TRBD1	ASSFTGTGFNQPQH
TRBV5-5	-	ASSFFGSAYNEQF
TRBV11-2	TRBD1	ASSLYGQGMNTEAF
TRBV4-3	TRBD2	ASSAGLAGGFYQETQY
TRBV30	TRBD1	AWSGVDRGKNIQY
TRBV28	TRBD1	ASSTPGQGLRTEAF
TRBV6-6	-	ASSNTGTEKLF
TRBV5-1	TRBD1	ASSADRGGTGELF
TRBV19	-	ASSPGVFAYEQY
TRBV2	-	ASSEKGGRQPQH
TRBV28	-	ASSLFQGQTPADEKLF
TRBV7-6	TRBD1	ASSSRQGGSNEQF
TRBV28	-	ASYREPRYT
TRBV10-2	-	ATSDLGSSYEQY
TRBV6-6	TRBD2	AGRTSGRGNEQF
TRBV27	TRBD2	ASSAGLAGIGTGELF
TRBV5-4	TRBD2	ASSSKIAGGSLDEQF
TRBV11-1	TRBD1	ASSLRRGHTGELF
TRBV19	-	ASSNSQGSITEAF
TRBV18	-	ASSPSGYTSQPQH
TRBV28	-	ASSLIRGTVNIQY
TRBV28	TRBD2	ASSPWLSLAGGYEQY
TRBV7-9	-	ASSLPYNTEAF
TRBV30	-	AWDSIGELF
TRBV18	TRBD2	ASSPWTSDTGELF
TRBV5-1	TRBD1	ASSVDRVNTEAF
TRBV7-9	TRBD1	ASSPRQGRLDGYT
TRBV7-8	-	ASSTGGEAYEQY
TRBV6-1	TRBD1	ASSRGQFYEQY
TRBV18	TRBD1	ASSRDRESIQY
TRBV5-1	TRBD1	ASSLGGQGGEKLF